This is a list of T cell receptor beta chains from one sample in a study of blood T cell repertoires in COVID-19. Method: immunoSEQ multiplex PCR; TCRdb's copy keeps in-frame clones and lacks some. The table records approximately 140,000 clones, approximately 90% of them present only once. The sequenced material came from peripheral blood. These receptor sequences come from a man in his forties or fifties with active or convalescent COVID-19. Both conserved end residues are trimmed from each CDR3. A D gene is named only where the DNA matches it firmly.

d_call	v_call	j_call	cdr3_aa
.	TRBV27	TRBJ1-1	ASSLSRNTEAF
.	TRBV11-2	TRBJ1-6	ASSFSSYNSPLH
TRBD1	TRBV29-1	TRBJ2-7	SVDGQGAGYEQY
.	TRBV11-2	TRBJ1-1	ASSRTMNTEAF
TRBD2	TRBV20-1	TRBJ2-1	SASNRGLAGGKADEQF
TRBD1	TRBV3-1/TRBV3-2	TRBJ2-1	ASSPVTGGPYNEQF
TRBD1	TRBV10-3	TRBJ2-7	AISTDRVSYEQY
.	TRBV12-3/TRBV12-4	TRBJ2-7	ASSAGNNEQY
TRBD1	TRBV6-2/TRBV6-3	TRBJ1-1	ASSIRGQGFSEAF
.	TRBV14	TRBJ1-1	ASSQQIINTEAF
.	TRBV29-1	TRBJ1-2	SVEVQDINSYGYT
.	TRBV2	TRBJ1-2	ASSEIRVLSTNYGYT
.	TRBV14	TRBJ1-6	ASSQDTRNSPLH
TRBD1	TRBV5-1	TRBJ1-4	ASSIRSGQGEKLF
.	TRBV29-1	TRBJ2-5	SGTQGTETQY